This entry lists 16 T cell receptor beta chains sequenced from one sample in a study of cytomegalovirus exposure and HLA in healthy donors (dated 2017 in TCRdb). Library creation used the immunoSEQ multiplex PCR assay. A mixture of 60 forward primers for TCR Vbeta segments and 13 reverse primers for TCR Jbeta segments was used in the multiplex PCR. Here the immuneACCESS table is served through TCRdb, limited to in-frame sequences with V and J called. Missing clones are a known gap in these copies; in checked studies unresolved V genes cover under half, and the rest lacks a known reason. Within this sample are about 190,000 clones, with roughly 75% of them counted one time only. The ten largest clones add up to approximately 4.6% of the sample. Sequencing was done on a sample of PBMCs. Source of these receptors: a man younger than 45 in good health and CMV-seropositive.

This clone was seen a few times. V usage is TRBV6-5 and J usage is TRBJ1-5, with D hard to call. Germline V gene data show CDR1 as MNHEY and CDR2 as SVGAGI. Trimming took off 5 bases at V and 5 bases at J, with 13 bases between the two ends. This CDR3 comprises 14 residues. The CDR3 is CASSRLVSDQPQHF. CDR3 sequence (DNA): TGTGCCAGCAGTCGACTGGTGTCGGATCAGCCCCAGCATTTT.

This chain's CDR3 is CASSQSRGGGAYNEQFF. CDR3 nucleotides: TGTGCCAGCAGCCAATCTAGGGGCGGGGGGGCATACAATGAGCAGTTCTTC. The J gene is TRBJ2-1, the V gene TRBV4-2; 9 nucleotides match TRBD2. This CDR3 is built from 17 residues. Germline V gene lookup returns CDR1 LGHNA and CDR2 YNFKEQ. With 2 bases clipped from V and 4 bases from J, the junction kept 9 bases outside the gene matches.

The J gene is TRBJ2-7, the V gene TRBV11-2, with TRBD2 matching 11 bases. The CDR3 totals 17 residues. The trim removed 5 bases at V and 2 bases at J, leaving 11 bases unmatched. Germline values: CDR1 SGHAT, CDR2 FQNNGV. CDR3 coding DNA: TGTGCCAGCAGCCGGGCTACTAGCGGGAGTACCACCTACGAGCAGTACTTC. Its protein is CASSRATSGSTTYEQYF.

This CDR3 is CASRKTANQPQHF. CDR3 bases: TGTGCCAGCAGGAAGACAGCAAATCAGCCCCAGCATTTT. This chain links TRBV27 with TRBJ1-5; a possible D gene is TRBD1 (5 bases). V lost 6 bases and J lost 4, with 10 bases in between. This CDR3 has 13 amino acids. Germline V CDR1 and CDR2: MNHEY, SMNVEV (reference sequence).

V and J are TRBV15 and TRBJ2-5; the D gene is possibly TRBD1 (6 bases). Trimming cost V 5 bases and J 5 bases, with 15 bases left between them. The CDR3 runs 14 residues. CDR1 is LNHNV, CDR2 YYDKDF, per germline (reference sequence). The CDR3 loop is CATSGRWGPETQYF. CDR3 in DNA: TGTGCCACCAGCGGCCGCTGGGGGCCGGAGACCCAGTACTTC.

A remark on this clone: At the DNA level, this CDR3 is encoded by other sequences in the same sample as well. CDR3 in DNA: TGTGCCAGCAGCTCCGGGACTAGCGGTCAAGAGACCCAGTACTTC. This translates into CASSSGTSGQETQYF. The chain has TRBV5-8 and TRBJ2-5; 11 nucleotides agree with TRBD2. Trimming at V came to 3 bases and at J to 2 bases, leaving 3 bases not matched to a gene. Germline assignment: CDR1 SGHTS and CDR2 YDEGEE. The CDR3 totals 15 residues.

This chain connects TRBV5-6 to TRBJ2-7; tentatively, D is TRBD2 (6 bases). Germline CDR1 SGHDT, CDR2 YYEEEE. V gave up 4 bases and J gave up 0 bases, with 14 bases separating them. This CDR3 comprises 15 residues. The CDR3 spells CASSLAPLSSYEQYF. The CDR3 DNA reads TGTGCCAGCAGCCTAGCGCCCTTGAGCTCCTACGAGCAGTACTTC.

V and J are TRBV4-2 and TRBJ2-5; a possible D gene is TRBD2 (5 bases). The CDR3 totals 15 residues. With 0 bases removed from V and 4 bases from J, the gap between germline ends came to 12 bases. The germline V gene encodes CDR1 LGHNA and CDR2 YNFKEQ. The CDR3 coding sequence is TGTGCCAGCAGCCAAGATCGAACAGCGGCAGAGACCCAGTACTTC. Protein sequence: CASSQDRTAAETQYF.

The chain couples TRBV4-2 to TRBJ2-1; 9 nucleotides match TRBD2. The CDR3 totals 14 residues. V gave up 1 base and J gave up 10 bases; unmatched junction bases: 5. CDR1 is LGHNA, CDR2 YNFKEQ, per germline. CDR3 nucleotides: TGTGCCAGCAGCCAAGGAGGTGCGGGGGGGGAGCAGTTCTTC. It translates to CASSQGGAGGEQFF.

This clone was seen only once. The genes are TRBV6-1 and TRBJ2-3, with TRBD1 matching over 9 bases. The CDR3 is 14 amino acids. The trim removed 6 bases at V and 5 bases at J, leaving 6 bases unmatched. CDR1 is MNHNS, CDR2 SASEGT, per germline. The CDR3 sequence is CASSRDREKDTQYF. The CDR3 DNA follows: TGTGCCAGCAGCCGGGACAGGGAAAAAGATACGCAGTATTTT.

This chain joins TRBV14 and TRBJ1-1; D uncertain. Trimming shortened V by 4 bases and J by 5 bases, and 8 bases separated the two germline ends. The CDR3 has 12 residues. Germline V lookup: CDR1 SGHDN, CDR2 FVKESK. CDR3 nucleotide sequence: TGTGCCAGCAGCCCTTCTAGGACTGAAGCTTTCTTT. It specifies CASSPSRTEAFF.

The chain is built from TRBV2 and TRBJ2-7, with 12 bases aligning to TRBD1. The J segment lost 5 bases and the V segment lost 4 bases, leaving 6 bases of the junction unmatched. This CDR3 is built from 15 residues. In germline, CDR1 is SNHLY, CDR2 FYNNEI. The chain's CDR3 is CASSVRGQGAHEQYF. CDR3 DNA sequence: TGTGCCAGCAGTGTTCGGGGACAGGGGGCACACGAGCAGTACTTC.

This chain joins TRBV9 and TRBJ2-7, with 10 bases matching TRBD2. CDR1 is SGDLS, CDR2 YYNGEE, per germline. Losses at the gene ends were 3 bases for V and 5 bases for J; bases not matched to a gene: 8. This CDR3 comprises 15 residues. The CDR3 loop reads CASSASGGVKNEQYF. The DNA for the CDR3 is TGTGCCAGCAGCGCAAGCGGGGGGGTGAAGAACGAGCAGTACTTC.

The CDR3 here is CASSQDGQVDQPQHF. The CDR3 region has the DNA TGCGCCAGCAGCCAAGATGGACAGGTTGATCAGCCCCAGCATTTT. This rearrangement joins TRBV4-3 to TRBJ1-5, with TRBD1 matching over 7 bases. This CDR3 has 15 amino acids. The V gene end was trimmed by 0 bases and the J gene end by 5 bases; junction bases not matched to a gene: 4. The germline CDR1 and CDR2 sequences are LGHNA and YSLEER.

This clone was seen a few times. V gene TRBV29-1 combines with J gene TRBJ2-7; TRBD1 agrees at 10 bases. This CDR3 comprises 15 residues. The junction had 7 bases not matched to a gene; V was cut back by 1 base and J by 4 bases. CDR1 is SQVTM and CDR2 is ANQGSEA in the germline V gene. The CDR3 coding sequence is TGCAGCGTTGAAGTCCCCGGGACAGGGGATTACGAGCAGTACTTC. Amino acids: CSVEVPGTGDYEQYF.

This clone has a handful of counts. V is TRBV5-1 and J is TRBJ2-5; tentatively, D is TRBD1 (5 bases). Trimming removed 2 bases from V and 3 bases from J, with 11 bases in between. This CDR3 region has 14 residues. CDR1 is SGHRS and CDR2 is YFSETQ in the germline V gene. In nucleotides, the CDR3 is TGCGCCAGCAGCTTCCAGGGCTCGAAAGAGACCCAGTACTTC. Amino acids: CASSFQGSKETQYF.